This TCR beta chain was sequenced during a study of cytomegalovirus exposure and HLA in healthy donors. PCR amplification relied on 60 Vbeta primers (plus 13 Jbeta primers). Generated by immunoSEQ multiplex PCR, the TCRdb table keeps only in-frame clones and is missing some. The sample holds some 150,000 clones, roughly 85% seen once. V lost 5 bases and J lost 5, with 15 bases in between. Germline V gives CDR1 SEHNR, CDR2 FQNEAQ (reference sequence). CDR3 size: 14 residues. A note on this clone: Its antigen is currently unknown.

Study-level points and caveats: Per published accounts, TCR beta sequences correctly predicted the HLA-A and HLA-B alleles of most subjects. Rare sequences made up most TCRs, while some public TCRs were found in many donors.

This clonotype was sampled from a male donor in good health and CMV-seronegative. The rearrangement links TRBV7-9 to TRBJ2-5; D is uncertain. The sample consisted of PBMCs. CDR3 sequence (DNA): TGTGCCAGCAGCGATGCGCAACTCGGGGAGACCCAGTACTTC. Encoded protein: CASSDAQLGETQYF.